A single count supports the clone carrying this TCR beta chain. Other DNA sequences in the same sample also yield this CDR3. Some clones are missing from TCRdb's copy, which holds only in-frame ones; the method was immunoSEQ multiplex PCR. There are roughly 2.5 million clones in the sample; approximately 92% occur only once, and over 0.12% lies in the top ten. This entry comes from a study of shared clonotypes between healthy human individuals. Trimming shortened V by 4 bases and J by 5 bases, and 11 bases separated the two germline ends. The CDR3 loop spans 12 amino acids. From germline, CDR1 is SQVTM and CDR2 ANQGSEA.

This receptor was taken from a man aged 18 to 35 in good health. Sequencing was performed on naive CD4+ T cells sorted from blood. Stated subset: CD45RA+ positively selected. The chain joins TRBV29-1 to TRBJ2-5; D possibly corresponds to TRBD1 (6 bases). The CDR3 nucleotides are TGCAGCGTTGGTGGGGGCGGGGAGACCCAGTACTTC. Translating gives CSVGGGGETQYF.